Shown below are 21 T cell receptor beta chains from a single sample sequenced in a study of Ad26.COV2.S vaccination and SARS-CoV-2 variants. The protocol was immunoSEQ multiplex PCR, while the TCRdb copy is restricted to in-frame clones and leaves out a portion. The data show 350,000 to 500,000 clones, around 87% seen once. The treatment here: approximately 18 received Ad26.COV2.S at low or high dose, single or two shots; roughly five received placebo; per-sample allocation not given. The study sampled participants on day 63 after the first vaccine or placebo injection. The material sequenced was peripheral blood, taken in a trial of Ad26.COV2.S vaccine versus placebo. These receptors all come from a person between 18 and 59 years old who received the Ad26.COV2.S COVID-19 vaccine or a placebo.

Written as DNA, the CDR3 is TGTGCCACCAGCAGAGTAGGGGGATCCCAAGAGACCCAGTACTTC. It codes for CATSRVGGSQETQYF. The gene calls are TRBV15 and TRBJ2-5; possible D gene TRBD1, 6 bases. This CDR3 region has 15 residues. Trimming cost V 1 base and J 1 base, with 10 bases left between them. CDR1 is LNHNV and CDR2 is YYDKDF in the germline V gene (reference sequence).

V and J are TRBV27 and TRBJ2-1, with TRBD2 as a possible D gene (6 bases). Germline V gene lookup returns CDR1 MNHEY and CDR2 SMNVEV (reference sequence). Trimming removed 10 bases from V and 7 bases from J, with 20 bases in between. The length of the CDR3 is 14 residues. The chain's CDR3 is CATAWGAGRNEQFF. The CDR3 region has the DNA TGTGCCACCGCTTGGGGCGCGGGGCGAAATGAGCAGTTCTTC.

The rearrangement joins TRBV7-3 to TRBJ2-3; D call uncertain. The CDR3 length is 13 residues. Germline CDR1 and CDR2: SGHTA and FQGTGA. V lost 5 bases and J 4 bases, leaving 10 bases between the germline ends. CDR3 DNA: TGTGCCAGCAGCCCCCCCGGTTCAGATACGCAGTATTTT. Translation: CASSPPGSDTQYF.

J is TRBJ2-2 and V is TRBV19; D may be TRBD1 (5 bases). Between the trimmed V and J ends, which lost 8 bases and 5 bases, there was a span of 9 bases. Germline V gives CDR1 LNHDA, CDR2 SQIVND (reference sequence). The CDR3 extends over 12 amino acids. This CDR3 reads CASSQVTGELFF. The CDR3 bases are TGTGCCAGTTCACAGGTAACCGGGGAGCTGTTTTTT.

This chain joins TRBV2 and TRBJ2-3; D is possibly TRBD2 (8 bases). The CDR3 spans 15 residues. Germline V gene data show CDR1 as SNHLY and CDR2 as FYNNEI. Trimming took 9 bases from V and 1 from J, leaving 17 bases between them. The CDR3 coding sequence is TGTGCCAGAGCGGGGGAGGGGGCCCGCACAGATACGCAGTATTTT. Its protein product is CARAGEGARTDTQYF.

The genes are TRBV30 and TRBJ2-6, with a weak D call TRBD2 (6 bases). V was clipped by 5 bases and J by 2 bases, with 19 bases between them. CDR1 is GTSNPN, CDR2 SVGIG, per germline (reference sequence). This CDR3 has 17 residues. In nucleotides, the CDR3 is TGTGCCTGGGCCCCTTGGAGGGGTACTCCTGGGGCCAACGTCCTGACTTTC. Protein product: CAWAPWRGTPGANVLTF.

Regarding this clone: Other DNA variants within this sample encode the same CDR3. This chain uses TRBV20-1 with TRBJ2-1, with no clear D. V was trimmed by 6 bases and J by 7 bases, leaving 7 bases between them. The CDR3 is 10 residues long. CDR1 is DFQATT, CDR2 SNEGSKA, per germline (reference sequence). CDR3 DNA: TGCAGTGCCCGTCGTAATGAGCAGTTCTTC. Translating it yields CSARRNEQFF.

V usage is TRBV5-5 and J usage is TRBJ2-7, with 8 nucleotides matching TRBD1. V lost 0 bases to trimming and J lost 2 bases; unmatched junction nucleotides: 13. Germline V gives CDR1 SGHKS, CDR2 YYEKEE (reference sequence). The CDR3 is 18 residues long. CDR3 nucleotide sequence: TGTGCCAGCAGCTTGGCAGGGGGCGTCATGCAGAATCCCTACGAGCAGTACTTC. It yields the protein CASSLAGGVMQNPYEQYF.

The chain links TRBV19 to TRBJ2-2, with D unresolved. The CDR3 length is 13 residues. V was clipped by 7 bases and J by 3 bases, with 9 bases between them. Germline CDR1 and CDR2: LNHDA and SQIVND (reference sequence). CDR3 bases: TGTGCCAGTACCGACGCGGACACCGGGGAGCTGTTTTTT. This sequence encodes CASTDADTGELFF.

The rearrangement joins TRBV6-2 or TRBV6-3 to TRBJ2-7; TRBD1 or TRBD2 may be the D gene (6 bases each). Germline CDR1 and CDR2: MNHEY and SVGEGT. V lost 2 bases, J lost 3 bases, and 11 bases lay in between. This CDR3 has 14 residues. CDR3: CASSYNREDYEQYF. DNA of the CDR3: TGTGCCAGCAGTTACAACAGGGAGGACTACGAGCAGTACTTC.

This clone occurred once. V and J are TRBV4-1 and TRBJ1-5, with 7 bases aligning to TRBD1. After removal of 0 bases from V and 7 bases from J, the junction contained 12 bases not matched to a gene. Germline V lookup: CDR1 MGHRA, CDR2 YSYEKL. The CDR3 spans 17 residues. The CDR3 nucleotides read TGCGCCAGCAGCCAAGACCCCCCAGGACAGGTAAACCAGCCCCAGCATTTT. Protein: CASSQDPPGQVNQPQHF.

V and J are TRBV7-3 and TRBJ2-3; D tentatively fits TRBD1 or TRBD2 (6 bases each). Germline V lookup: CDR1 SGHTA, CDR2 FQGTGA. V lost 4 bases, J lost 5 bases, and 13 bases lay in between. The length of the CDR3 is 14 residues. The DNA for the CDR3 is TGTGCCAGCAGCTGGGGGGCTTTGGGAGATACGCAGTATTTT. This sequence encodes CASSWGALGDTQYF.

V gene TRBV6-5 combines with J gene TRBJ1-4; 7 bases fit TRBD1. Germline CDR1 and CDR2: MNHEY and SVGAGI. Unmatched junction bases numbered 5, after V lost 6 bases and J lost 4 bases. The CDR3 loop spans 14 amino acids. Written as DNA, the CDR3 is TGTGCCAGCAGACCCCCAGGGGGTAATGAAAAACTGTTTTTT. It encodes CASRPPGGNEKLFF.

The chain is built from TRBV4-3 and TRBJ2-3; D is unclear. Germline V lookup: CDR1 LGHNA, CDR2 YSLEER. The CDR3 spans 14 residues. V shed 3 bases and J shed 7 bases, with 14 bases lying between them. CDR3 in DNA: TGCGCCAGCAGCCATAATAGACTCAGCCATACGCAGTATTTT. Residues: CASSHNRLSHTQYF.

The chain is built from TRBV5-6 and TRBJ1-5; TRBD1 matches at 8 bases. The CDR3 runs to 16 residues. The trim removed 0 bases at V and 5 bases at J, leaving 7 bases unmatched. Germline values: CDR1 SGHDT, CDR2 YYEEEE. CDR3 DNA: TGTGCCAGCAGCTTGGCCGGGACAGGTGATCATCAGCCCCAGCATTTT. Amino acid sequence: CASSLAGTGDHQPQHF.

V usage is TRBV7-2 and J usage is TRBJ2-7; tentative D call: TRBD1 (5 bases). Deletions cut 1 base from V and 3 bases from J, with 19 bases between. The germline gives CDR1 SGHTA, CDR2 FQGNSA. This CDR3 contains 17 residues. The CDR3 nucleotides are TGTGCCAGCAGCTTAGAAGGACACACGTATGCTGACTACGAGCAGTACTTC. It specifies CASSLEGHTYADYEQYF.

The genes are TRBV9 and TRBJ1-2; 7 nucleotides match TRBD1. CDR1 and CDR2 (germline): SGDLS, YYNGEE. After removal of 4 bases from V and 7 bases from J, the junction contained 4 bases not matched to a gene. The CDR3 totals 12 residues. The CDR3 spells CASSPNRGGYTF. The CDR3 nucleotides are TGTGCCAGCAGCCCCAACAGGGGTGGCTACACCTTC.

The V and J genes are TRBV18 and TRBJ2-7, with 7 bases that match TRBD2. Trimming removed 4 bases from V and 5 bases from J; junction bases left unmatched: 23. Germline-derived CDR1 and CDR2 are KGHSH and LQKENI. The CDR3 has 19 residues. Here the CDR3 reads CASSHPGLKRKVSVDEQYF. CDR3 DNA sequence: TGTGCCAGCTCACACCCGGGACTAAAGCGGAAAGTCTCTGTTGACGAGCAGTACTTC.

The genes are TRBV30 and TRBJ1-2; TRBD1 agrees at 8 bases. Germline trimming cut 3 bases from V and 7 bases from J; bases unmatched to any gene: 7. The germline CDR1 and CDR2 sequences are GTSNPN and SVGIG (reference sequence). The CDR3 loop spans 13 amino acids. This chain's CDR3 is CAWSLQGGGGYTF. The CDR3 DNA is TGTGCCTGGAGCCTACAGGGGGGTGGTGGCTACACCTTC. Drawing the rest from reference TRBV30 and TRBJ1-2, the complete variable domain is SQTIHQWPATLVQPVGSPLSLECTVEGTSNPNLYWYRQAAGRGLQLLFYSVGIGQISSEVPQNLSASRPQDRQFILSSKKLLLSDSGFYLCAWSLQGGGGYTFGSGTRLTVV.

Written as DNA, the CDR3 is TGTGCCAGCAGTGGGGACAGGCGGAACGTATACTATGGCTACACCTTC. It translates to CASSGDRRNVYYGYTF. The rearrangement joins TRBV6-1 to TRBJ1-2; 8 bases map to TRBD1. The germline CDR1 and CDR2 sequences are MNHNS and SASEGT. After removal of 4 bases from V and 3 bases from J, the junction contained 10 bases not matched to a gene. This CDR3 is 16 amino acids long.

V is TRBV7-3 and J is TRBJ2-7, with D unresolved. CDR3 length: 15 residues. The germline gives CDR1 SGHTA, CDR2 FQGTGA. Trimming removed 7 bases at V and 2 bases at J, with 18 bases between. CDR3 sequence reads: CASNNYLSLTYEQYF. In nucleotides, the CDR3 is TGTGCCAGCAACAATTACCTGTCCTTAACCTACGAGCAGTACTTC.